The present T cell receptor (beta chain) was sequenced within a study of siplizumab effects on memory and regulatory T cells. General study findings and limits: In roughly 75-96% of proliferating CD4+ or CD8+ clones, a naive or memory phenotype could not be assigned. Assignment to unstimulated subsets succeeded for only a minor fraction of the alloreactive clones. Apparently key alloresponse contributors, naive T cells also seemed more diverse than memory cells.

With 3 bases removed from V and 6 bases from J, the gap between germline ends came to 15 bases. The CDR3 runs 14 residues. Germline CDR1 and CDR2: SGDLS and YYNGEE. A word on this clone: Its matching antigen is unknown.

The repertoire was sequenced with immunoSEQ multiplex PCR; TCRdb's copy has only in-frame clones and lacks some. This sample has over 60,000 clones, with 91% found just once. The chain is built from TRBV9 and TRBJ1-1; D is undetermined. The receptor was derived from a human donor in good health. The material sequenced was CD8+ T cells sorted from blood. The CDR3 DNA reads as TGTGCCAGCAGCGCTGTGGGGATTTTCGCTGAAGCTTTCTTT. It is translated as CASSAVGIFAEAFF.